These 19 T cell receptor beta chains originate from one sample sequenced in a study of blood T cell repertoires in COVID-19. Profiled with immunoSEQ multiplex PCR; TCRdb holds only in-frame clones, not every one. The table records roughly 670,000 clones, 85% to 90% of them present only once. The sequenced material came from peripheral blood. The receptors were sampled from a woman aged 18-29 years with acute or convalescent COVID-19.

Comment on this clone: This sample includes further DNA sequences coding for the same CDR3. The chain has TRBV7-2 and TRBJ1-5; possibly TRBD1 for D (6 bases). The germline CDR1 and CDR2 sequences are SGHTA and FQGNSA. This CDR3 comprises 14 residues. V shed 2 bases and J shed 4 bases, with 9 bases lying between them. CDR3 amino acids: CASSLRQGNQPQHF. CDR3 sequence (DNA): TGTGCCAGCAGCTTAAGGCAGGGGAATCAGCCCCAGCATTTT.

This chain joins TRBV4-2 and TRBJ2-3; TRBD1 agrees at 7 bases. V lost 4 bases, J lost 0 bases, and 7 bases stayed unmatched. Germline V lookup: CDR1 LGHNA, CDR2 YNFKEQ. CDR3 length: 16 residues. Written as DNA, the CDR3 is TGTGCCAGCAGCCCCGTGGGACAGCTAAGCACAGATACGCAGTATTTT. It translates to CASSPVGQLSTDTQYF.

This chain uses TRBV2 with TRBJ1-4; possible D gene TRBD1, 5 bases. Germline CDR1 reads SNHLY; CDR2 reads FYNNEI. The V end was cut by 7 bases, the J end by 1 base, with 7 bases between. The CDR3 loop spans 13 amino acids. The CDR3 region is CASIRGTNEKLFF. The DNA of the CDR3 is TGTGCCAGCATAAGGGGAACTAATGAAAAACTGTTTTTT.

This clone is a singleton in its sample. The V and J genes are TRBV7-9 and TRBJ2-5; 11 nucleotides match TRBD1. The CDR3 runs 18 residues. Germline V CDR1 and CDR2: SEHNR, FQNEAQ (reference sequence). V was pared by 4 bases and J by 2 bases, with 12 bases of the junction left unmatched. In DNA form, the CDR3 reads TGTGCCAGCAGCTCGGGACAGGGGGTAGGAACGAAACAAGAGACCCAGTACTTC. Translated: CASSSGQGVGTKQETQYF.

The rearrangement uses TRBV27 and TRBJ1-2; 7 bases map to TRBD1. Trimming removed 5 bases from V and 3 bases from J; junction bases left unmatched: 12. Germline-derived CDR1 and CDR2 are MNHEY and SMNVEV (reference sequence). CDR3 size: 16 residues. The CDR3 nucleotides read TGTGCCAGCAGTCTTAAGACAGGGCTTAAGCACTATGGCTACACCTTC. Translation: CASSLKTGLKHYGYTF.

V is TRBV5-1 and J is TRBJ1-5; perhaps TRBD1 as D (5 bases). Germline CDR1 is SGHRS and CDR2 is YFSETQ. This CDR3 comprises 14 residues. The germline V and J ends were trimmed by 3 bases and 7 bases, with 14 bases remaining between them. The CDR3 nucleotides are TGCGCCAGCAGCTACGGGTGGGGGGAGCAGCCCCAGCATTTT. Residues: CASSYGWGEQPQHF.

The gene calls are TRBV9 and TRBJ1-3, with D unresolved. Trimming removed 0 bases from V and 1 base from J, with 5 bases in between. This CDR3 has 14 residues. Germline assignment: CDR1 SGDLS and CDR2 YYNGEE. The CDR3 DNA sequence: TGTGCCAGCAGCGTAGCAGATTCTGGAAACACCATATATTTT. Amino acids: CASSVADSGNTIYF.

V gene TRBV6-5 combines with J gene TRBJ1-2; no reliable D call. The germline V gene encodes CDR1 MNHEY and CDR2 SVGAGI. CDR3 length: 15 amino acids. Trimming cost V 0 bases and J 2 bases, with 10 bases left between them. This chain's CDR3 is CASSYSAELNYGYTF. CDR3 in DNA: TGTGCCAGCAGTTACTCTGCGGAACTCAACTATGGCTACACCTTC.

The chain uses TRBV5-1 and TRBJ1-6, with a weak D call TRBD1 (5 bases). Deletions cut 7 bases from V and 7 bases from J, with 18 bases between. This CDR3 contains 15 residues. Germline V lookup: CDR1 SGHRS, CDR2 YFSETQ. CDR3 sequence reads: CASANGAARNSPLHF. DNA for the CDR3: TGCGCCAGCGCCAATGGGGCAGCTCGGAATTCACCCCTCCACTTT.

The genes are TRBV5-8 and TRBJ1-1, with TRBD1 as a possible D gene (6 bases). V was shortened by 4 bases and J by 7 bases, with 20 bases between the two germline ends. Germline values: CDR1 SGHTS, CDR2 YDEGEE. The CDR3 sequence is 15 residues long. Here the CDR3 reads CASSQRNRATGEAFF. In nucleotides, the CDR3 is TGTGCCAGCAGCCAACGAAACAGGGCCACCGGTGAAGCTTTCTTT.

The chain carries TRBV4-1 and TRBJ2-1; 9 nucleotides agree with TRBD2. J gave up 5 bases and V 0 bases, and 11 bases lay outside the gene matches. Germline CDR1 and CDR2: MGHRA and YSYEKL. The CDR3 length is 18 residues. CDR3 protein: CASSQDQGVAGVNNEQFF. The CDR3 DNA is TGCGCCAGCAGCCAAGATCAAGGAGTAGCGGGGGTAAACAATGAGCAGTTCTTC.

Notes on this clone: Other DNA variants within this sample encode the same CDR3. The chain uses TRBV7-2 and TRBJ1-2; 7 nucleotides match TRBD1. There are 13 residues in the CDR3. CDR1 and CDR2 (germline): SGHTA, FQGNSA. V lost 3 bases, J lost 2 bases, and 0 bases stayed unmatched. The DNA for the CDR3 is TGTGCCAGCAGCTTGGGACAGAACTATGGCTACACCTTC. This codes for CASSLGQNYGYTF. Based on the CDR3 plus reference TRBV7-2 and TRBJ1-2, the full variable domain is GAGVSQSPSNKVTEKGKDVELRCDPISGHTALYWYRQSLGQGLEFLIYFQGNSAPDKSGLPSDRFSAERTGGSVSTLTIQRTQQEDSAVYLCASSLGQNYGYTFGSGTRLTVV.

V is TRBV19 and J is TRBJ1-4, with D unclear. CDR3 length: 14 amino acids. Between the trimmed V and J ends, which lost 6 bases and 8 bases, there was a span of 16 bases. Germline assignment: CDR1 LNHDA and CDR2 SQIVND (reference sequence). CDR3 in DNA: TGTGCCAGTAGCACCTCCGGGGAGCGAGAAAAACTGTTTTTT. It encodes CASSTSGEREKLFF.

This chain's CDR3 is CASSWPGHSNQPQHF. In nucleotides, the CDR3 is TGTGCCAGCAGTTGGCCGGGTCATAGCAATCAGCCCCAGCATTTT. The chain couples TRBV6-5 to TRBJ1-5; D call uncertain. Germline CDR1 reads MNHEY; CDR2 reads SVGAGI. Trimming removed 4 bases at V and 0 bases at J, with 10 bases between. The CDR3 consists of 15 residues.

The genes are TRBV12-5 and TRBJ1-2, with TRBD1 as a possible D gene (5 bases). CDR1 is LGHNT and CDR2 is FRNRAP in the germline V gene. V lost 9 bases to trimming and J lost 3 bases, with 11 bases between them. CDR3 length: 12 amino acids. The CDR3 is CASRPGDYGYTF. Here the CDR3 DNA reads TGTGCTAGCCGGCCGGGGGACTATGGCTACACCTTC.

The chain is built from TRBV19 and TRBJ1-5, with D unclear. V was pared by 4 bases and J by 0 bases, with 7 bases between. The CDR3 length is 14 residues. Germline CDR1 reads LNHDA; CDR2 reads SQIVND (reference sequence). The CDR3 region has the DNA TGTGCCAGTAGTAGGGCCGATAGCAATCAGCCCCAGCATTTT. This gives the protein CASSRADSNQPQHF.

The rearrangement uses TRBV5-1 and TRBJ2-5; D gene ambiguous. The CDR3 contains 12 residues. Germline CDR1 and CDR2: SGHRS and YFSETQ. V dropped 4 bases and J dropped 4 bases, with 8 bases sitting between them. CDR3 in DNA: TGCGCCAGCAGCGCCGCGTCAGAGACCCAGTACTTC. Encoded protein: CASSAASETQYF.

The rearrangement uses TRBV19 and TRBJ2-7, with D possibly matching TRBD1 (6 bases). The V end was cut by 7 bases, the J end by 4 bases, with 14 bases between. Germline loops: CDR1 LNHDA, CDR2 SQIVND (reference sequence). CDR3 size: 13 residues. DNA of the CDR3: TGTGCCAGTAAACAGGGTGGGACGTACGAGCAGTACTTC. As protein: CASKQGGTYEQYF.

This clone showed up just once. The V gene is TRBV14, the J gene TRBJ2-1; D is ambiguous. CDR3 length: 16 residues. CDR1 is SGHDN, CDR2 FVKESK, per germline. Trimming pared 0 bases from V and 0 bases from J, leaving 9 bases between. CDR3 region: CASSQDWSISYNEQFF. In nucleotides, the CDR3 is TGTGCCAGCAGCCAAGATTGGTCTATCTCCTACAATGAGCAGTTCTTC.